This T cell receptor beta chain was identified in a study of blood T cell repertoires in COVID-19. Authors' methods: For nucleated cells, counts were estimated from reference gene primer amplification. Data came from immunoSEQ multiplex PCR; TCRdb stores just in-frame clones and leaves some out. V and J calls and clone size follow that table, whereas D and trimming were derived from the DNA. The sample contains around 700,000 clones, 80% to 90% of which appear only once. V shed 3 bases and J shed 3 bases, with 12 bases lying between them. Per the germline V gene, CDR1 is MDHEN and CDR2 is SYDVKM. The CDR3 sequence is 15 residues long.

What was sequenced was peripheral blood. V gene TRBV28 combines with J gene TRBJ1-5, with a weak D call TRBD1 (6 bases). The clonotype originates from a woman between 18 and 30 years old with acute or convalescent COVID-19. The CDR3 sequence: CASSFTGLYNQPQHF. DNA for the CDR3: TGTGCCAGCAGTTTTACAGGGCTTTACAATCAGCCCCAGCATTTT.